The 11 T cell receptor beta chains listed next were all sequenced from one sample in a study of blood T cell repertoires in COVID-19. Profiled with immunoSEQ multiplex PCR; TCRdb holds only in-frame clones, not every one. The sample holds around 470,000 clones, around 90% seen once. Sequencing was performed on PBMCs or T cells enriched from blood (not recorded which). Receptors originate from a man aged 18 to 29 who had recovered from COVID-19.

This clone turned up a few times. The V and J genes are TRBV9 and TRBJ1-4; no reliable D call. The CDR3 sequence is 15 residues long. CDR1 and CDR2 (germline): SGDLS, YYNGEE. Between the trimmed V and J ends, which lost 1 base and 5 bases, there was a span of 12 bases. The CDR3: CASSVQARWNEKLFF. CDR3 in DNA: TGTGCCAGCAGCGTACAGGCAAGGTGGAATGAAAAACTGTTTTTT.

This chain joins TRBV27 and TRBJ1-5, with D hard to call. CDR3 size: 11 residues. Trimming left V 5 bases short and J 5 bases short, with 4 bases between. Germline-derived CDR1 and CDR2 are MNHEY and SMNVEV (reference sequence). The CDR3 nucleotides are TGTGCCAGCAGTCTCCATCAGCCCCAGCATTTT. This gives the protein CASSLHQPQHF.

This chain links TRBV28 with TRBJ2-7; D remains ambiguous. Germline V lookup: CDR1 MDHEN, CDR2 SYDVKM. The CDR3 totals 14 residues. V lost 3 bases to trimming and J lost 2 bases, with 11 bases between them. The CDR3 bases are TGTGCCAGCAGTTTTCGCGGCGGCACCTACGAGCAGTACTTC. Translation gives CASSFRGGTYEQYF.

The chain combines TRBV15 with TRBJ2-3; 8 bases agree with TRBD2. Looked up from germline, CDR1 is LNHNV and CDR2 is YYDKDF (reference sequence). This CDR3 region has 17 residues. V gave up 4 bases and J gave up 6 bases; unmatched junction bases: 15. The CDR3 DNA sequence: TGTGCCACCAGCAACGGATTGGGCGTCGGGGGGGAGGATACGCAGTATTTT. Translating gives CATSNGLGVGGEDTQYF.

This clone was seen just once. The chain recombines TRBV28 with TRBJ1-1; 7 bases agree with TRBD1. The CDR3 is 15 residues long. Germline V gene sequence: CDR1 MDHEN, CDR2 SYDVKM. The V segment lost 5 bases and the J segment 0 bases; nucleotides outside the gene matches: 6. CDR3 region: CASSVRTGVNTEAFF. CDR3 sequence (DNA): TGTGCCAGCAGTGTCAGGACAGGAGTGAACACTGAAGCTTTCTTT. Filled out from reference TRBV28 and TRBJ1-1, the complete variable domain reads DVKVTQSSRYLVKRTGEKVFLECVQDMDHENMFWYRQDPGLGLRLIYFSYDVKMKEKGDIPEGYSVSREKKERFSLILESASTNQTSMYLCASSVRTGVNTEAFFGQGTRLTVV.

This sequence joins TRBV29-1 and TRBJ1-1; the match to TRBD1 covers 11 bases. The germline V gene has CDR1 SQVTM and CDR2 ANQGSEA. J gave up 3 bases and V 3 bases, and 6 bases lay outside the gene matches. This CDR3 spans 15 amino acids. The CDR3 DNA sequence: TGCAGCGTTGAGGGGACAGGGGGGAGGGACACTGAAGCTTTCTTT. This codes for CSVEGTGGRDTEAFF.

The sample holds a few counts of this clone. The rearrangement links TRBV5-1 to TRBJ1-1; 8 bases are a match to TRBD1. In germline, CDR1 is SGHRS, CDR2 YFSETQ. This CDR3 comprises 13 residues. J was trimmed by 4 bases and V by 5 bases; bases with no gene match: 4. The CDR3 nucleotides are TGCGCCAGCAGAGGTGGACAGGGCACTGAAGCTTTCTTT. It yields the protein CASRGGQGTEAFF. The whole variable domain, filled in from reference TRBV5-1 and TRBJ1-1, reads KAGVTQTPRYLIKTRGQQVTLSCSPISGHRSVSWYQQTPGQGLQFLFEYFSETQRNKGNFPGRFSGRQFSNSRSEMNVSTLELGDSALYLCASRGGQGTEAFFGQGTRLTVV.

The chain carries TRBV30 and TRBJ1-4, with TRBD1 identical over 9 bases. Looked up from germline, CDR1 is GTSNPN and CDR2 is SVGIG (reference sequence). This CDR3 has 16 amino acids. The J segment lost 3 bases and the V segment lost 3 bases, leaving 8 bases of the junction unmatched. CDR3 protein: CAWRTGGLSANEKLFF. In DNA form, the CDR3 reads TGTGCCTGGAGGACAGGGGGGCTTTCGGCTAATGAAAAACTGTTTTTT.

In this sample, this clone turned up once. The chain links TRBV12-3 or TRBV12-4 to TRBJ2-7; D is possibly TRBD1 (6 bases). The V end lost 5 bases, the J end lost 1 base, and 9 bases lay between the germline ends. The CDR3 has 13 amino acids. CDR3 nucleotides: TGTGCCAGCAGTCCAGGGGAATCCTACGAGCAGTACTTC. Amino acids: CASSPGESYEQYF.

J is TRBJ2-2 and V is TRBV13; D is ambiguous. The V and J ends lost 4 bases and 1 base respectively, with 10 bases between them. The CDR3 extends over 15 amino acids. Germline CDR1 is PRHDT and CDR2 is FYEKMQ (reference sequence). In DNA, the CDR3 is TGTGCCAGCAGCTCGGAGCTTGGGAACACCGGGGAGCTGTTTTTT. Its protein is CASSSELGNTGELFF.

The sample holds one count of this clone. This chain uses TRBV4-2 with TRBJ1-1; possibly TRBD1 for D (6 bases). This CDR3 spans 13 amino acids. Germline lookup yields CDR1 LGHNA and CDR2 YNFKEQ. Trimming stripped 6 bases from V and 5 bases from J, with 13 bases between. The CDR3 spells CASRGTPGTEAFF. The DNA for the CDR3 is TGTGCCAGCAGAGGGACACCGGGGACTGAAGCTTTCTTT.